This T cell receptor beta chain was captured in a study of type 1 and type 2 diabetes patients. Study at large: Donors were type 1 diabetes, type 2 diabetes, or nondiabetic controls. The study, taken as a whole, reports: Both CD4+ and CD8+ type 2 diabetes repertoires showed significantly higher diversity than type 1.

Remarks on this clonotype: Antigen specificity is unknown.

Amplification started from genomic DNA. Multiplex PCR with 30 forward and 13 reverse primers amplified the TCR beta CDR3. TCRdb independently ran MiXCR on the multiplex PCR reads; one entry per CDR3 protein. Among about 290,000 distinct CDR3 sequences, around 47% were seen once, and the ten largest hold roughly an eighth. This receptor was taken from a man aged 18 to 35 with type 2 diabetes. The sequenced sample was peripheral blood mononuclear cells (PBMCs).

CDR3 amino acids: CASSLRAGGPGELFF. The CDR3 DNA reads TGTGCCAGCAGCCTGCGGGCGGGAGGGCCCGGGGAGCTGTTTTTT. The V and J genes are TRBV11-2 and TRBJ2-2, with TRBD2 identical over 9 bases. CDR3 length: 15 residues. Losses at the gene ends were 5 bases for V and 6 bases for J; bases not matched to a gene: 7. Germline loops: CDR1 SGHAT, CDR2 FQNNGV.